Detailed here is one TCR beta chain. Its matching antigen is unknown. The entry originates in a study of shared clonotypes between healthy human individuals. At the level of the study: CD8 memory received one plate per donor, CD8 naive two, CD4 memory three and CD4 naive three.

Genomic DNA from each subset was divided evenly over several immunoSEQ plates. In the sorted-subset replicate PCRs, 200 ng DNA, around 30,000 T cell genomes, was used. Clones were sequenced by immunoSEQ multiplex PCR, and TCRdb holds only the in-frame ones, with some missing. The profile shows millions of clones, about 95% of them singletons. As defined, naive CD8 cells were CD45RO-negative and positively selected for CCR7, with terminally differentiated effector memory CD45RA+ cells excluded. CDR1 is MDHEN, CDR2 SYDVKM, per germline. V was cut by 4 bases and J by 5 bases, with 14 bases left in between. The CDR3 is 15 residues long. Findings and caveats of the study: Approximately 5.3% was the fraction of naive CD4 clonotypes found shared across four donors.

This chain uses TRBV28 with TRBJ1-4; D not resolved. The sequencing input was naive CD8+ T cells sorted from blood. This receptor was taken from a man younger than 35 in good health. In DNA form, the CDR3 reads TGTGCCAGCAGTTCTCCCGTTCTGGGAAATGAAAAACTGTTTTTT. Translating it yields CASSSPVLGNEKLFF. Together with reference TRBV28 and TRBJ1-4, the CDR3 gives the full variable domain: DVKVTQSSRYLVKRTGEKVFLECVQDMDHENMFWYRQDPGLGLRLIYFSYDVKMKEKGDIPEGYSVSREKKERFSLILESASTNQTSMYLCASSSPVLGNEKLFFGSGTQLSVL.